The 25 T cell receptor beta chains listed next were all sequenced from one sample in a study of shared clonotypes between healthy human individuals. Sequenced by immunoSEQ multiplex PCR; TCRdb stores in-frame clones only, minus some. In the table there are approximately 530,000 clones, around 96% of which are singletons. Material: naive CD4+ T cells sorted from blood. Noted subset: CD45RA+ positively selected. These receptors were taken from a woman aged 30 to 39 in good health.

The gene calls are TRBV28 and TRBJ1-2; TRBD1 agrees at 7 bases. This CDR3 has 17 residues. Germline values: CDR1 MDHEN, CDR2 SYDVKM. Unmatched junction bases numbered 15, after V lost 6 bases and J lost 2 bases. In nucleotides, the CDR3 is TGTGCCAGCAGCGACGGGACAGCGGGACAGCGGAACTATGGCTACACCTTC. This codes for CASSDGTAGQRNYGYTF.

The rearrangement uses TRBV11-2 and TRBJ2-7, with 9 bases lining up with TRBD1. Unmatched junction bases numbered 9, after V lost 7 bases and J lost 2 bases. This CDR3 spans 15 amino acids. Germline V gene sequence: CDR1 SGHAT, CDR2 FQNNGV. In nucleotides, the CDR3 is TGTGCCAGCACCAACGGACAGGGGCCGACCTACGAGCAGTACTTC. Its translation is CASTNGQGPTYEQYF. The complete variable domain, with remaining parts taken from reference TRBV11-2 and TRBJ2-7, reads EAGVAQSPRYKIIEKRQSVAFWCNPISGHATLYWYQQILGQGPKLLIQFQNNGVVDDSQLPKDRFSAERLKGVDSTLKIQPAKLEDSAVYLCASTNGQGPTYEQYFGPGTRLTVT.

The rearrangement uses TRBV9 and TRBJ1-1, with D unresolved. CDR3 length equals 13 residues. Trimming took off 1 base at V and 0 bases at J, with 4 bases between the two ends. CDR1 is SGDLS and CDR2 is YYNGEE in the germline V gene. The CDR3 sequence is CASSVSMNTEAFF. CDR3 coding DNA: TGTGCCAGCAGCGTAAGCATGAACACTGAAGCTTTCTTT.

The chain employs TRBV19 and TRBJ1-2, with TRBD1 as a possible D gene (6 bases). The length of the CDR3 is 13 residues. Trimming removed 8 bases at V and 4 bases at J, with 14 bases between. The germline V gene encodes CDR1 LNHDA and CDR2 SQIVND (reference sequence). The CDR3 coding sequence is TGTGCCAGTGACCGGACAGACCGCTATGGCTACACCTTC. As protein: CASDRTDRYGYTF.

The CDR3 here is CASSLAPPSSYNEQFF. CDR3 nucleotide sequence: TGTGCCAGCAGCTTAGCGCCTCCGAGCTCCTACAATGAGCAGTTCTTC. The V call is TRBV7-8, the J call TRBJ2-1; D is unresolved. CDR1 and CDR2 from the germline V gene are SGHVS and FQNEAQ. CDR3 length: 16 amino acids. The V end lost 0 bases, the J end lost 0 bases, and 9 bases lay between the germline ends.

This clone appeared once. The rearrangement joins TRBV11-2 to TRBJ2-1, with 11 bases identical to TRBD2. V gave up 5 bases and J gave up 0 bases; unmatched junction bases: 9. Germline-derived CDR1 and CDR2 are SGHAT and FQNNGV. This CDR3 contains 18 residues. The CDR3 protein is CASSTSGLADPSYNEQFF. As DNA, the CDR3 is TGTGCCAGCAGCACGTCGGGACTAGCGGACCCCTCCTACAATGAGCAGTTCTTC.

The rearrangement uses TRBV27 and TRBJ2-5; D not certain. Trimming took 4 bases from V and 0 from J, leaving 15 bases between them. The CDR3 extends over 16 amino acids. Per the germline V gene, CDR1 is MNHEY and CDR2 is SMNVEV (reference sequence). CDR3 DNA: TGTGCCAGCAGTTCAGGATTTGGCGCGTACCAAGAGACCCAGTACTTC. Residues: CASSSGFGAYQETQYF.

The CDR3 region has the DNA TGTGCCAGTAGTATGATACAGACAGGCCGGGGCAATCAGCCCCAGCATTTT. Translated, it gives CASSMIQTGRGNQPQHF. V is TRBV19 and J is TRBJ1-5; a weak D match, TRBD1 (6 bases). The CDR3 is 17 residues long. V was shortened by 3 bases and J by 2 bases, with 17 bases between the two germline ends. Germline V gene sequence: CDR1 LNHDA, CDR2 SQIVND (reference sequence).

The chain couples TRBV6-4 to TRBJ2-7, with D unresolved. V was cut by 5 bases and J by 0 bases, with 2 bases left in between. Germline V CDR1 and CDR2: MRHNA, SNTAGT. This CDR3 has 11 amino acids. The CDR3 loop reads CASSPSYEQYF. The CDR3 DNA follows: TGTGCCAGCAGTCCCTCCTACGAGCAGTACTTC.

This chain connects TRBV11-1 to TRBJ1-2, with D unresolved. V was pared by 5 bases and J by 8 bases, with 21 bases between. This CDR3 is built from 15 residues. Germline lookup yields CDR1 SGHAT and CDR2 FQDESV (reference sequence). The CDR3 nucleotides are TGTGCCAGCAGCACCAACCCAAACTCTGCGGGGGGCTACACCTTC. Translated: CASSTNPNSAGGYTF.

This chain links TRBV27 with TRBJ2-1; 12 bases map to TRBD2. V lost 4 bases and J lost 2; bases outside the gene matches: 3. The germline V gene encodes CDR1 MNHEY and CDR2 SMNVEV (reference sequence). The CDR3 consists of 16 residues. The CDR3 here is CASSSTSGGTYNEQFF. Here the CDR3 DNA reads TGTGCCAGCAGTTCAACTAGCGGGGGGACCTACAATGAGCAGTTCTTC.

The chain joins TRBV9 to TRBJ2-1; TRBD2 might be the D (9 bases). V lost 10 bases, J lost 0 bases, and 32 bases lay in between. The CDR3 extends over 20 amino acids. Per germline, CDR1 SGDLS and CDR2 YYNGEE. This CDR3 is CAPPGRAGGSGGHSYNEQFF. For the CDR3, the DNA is TGTGCCCCGCCCGGGAGGGCAGGGGGCAGCGGGGGGCACTCCTACAATGAGCAGTTCTTC.

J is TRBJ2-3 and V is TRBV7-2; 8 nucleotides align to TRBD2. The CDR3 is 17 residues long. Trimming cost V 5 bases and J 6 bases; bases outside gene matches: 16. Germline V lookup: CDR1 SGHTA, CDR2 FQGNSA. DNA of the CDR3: TGTGCCAGCAGCCCCCAGCCGGGGGGTAGCGGGACCGATACGCAGTATTTT. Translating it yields CASSPQPGGSGTDTQYF.

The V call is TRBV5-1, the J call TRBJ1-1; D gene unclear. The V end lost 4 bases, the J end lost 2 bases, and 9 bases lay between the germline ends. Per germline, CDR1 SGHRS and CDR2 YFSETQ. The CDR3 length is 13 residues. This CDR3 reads CASSPEPNTEAFF. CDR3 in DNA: TGCGCCAGCAGCCCCGAACCTAACACTGAAGCTTTCTTT.

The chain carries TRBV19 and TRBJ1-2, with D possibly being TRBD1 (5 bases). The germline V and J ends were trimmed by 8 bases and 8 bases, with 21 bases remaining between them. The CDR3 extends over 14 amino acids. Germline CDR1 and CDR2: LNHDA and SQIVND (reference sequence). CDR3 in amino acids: CASHSTDLHEGYTF. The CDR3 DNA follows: TGTGCCAGTCACTCGACAGATCTTCACGAGGGCTACACCTTC.

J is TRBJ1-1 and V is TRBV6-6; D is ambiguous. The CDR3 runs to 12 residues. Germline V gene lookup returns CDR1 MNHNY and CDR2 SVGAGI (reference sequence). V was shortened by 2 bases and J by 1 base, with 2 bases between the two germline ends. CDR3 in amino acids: CASSYENTEAFF. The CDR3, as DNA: TGTGCCAGCAGTTACGAGAACACTGAAGCTTTCTTT.

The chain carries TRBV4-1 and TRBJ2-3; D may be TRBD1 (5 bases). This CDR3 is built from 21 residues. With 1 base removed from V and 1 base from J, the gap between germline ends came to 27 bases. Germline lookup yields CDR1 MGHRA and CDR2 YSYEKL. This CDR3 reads CASSQVSRWTLQPIGTDTQYF. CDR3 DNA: TGCGCCAGCAGCCAAGTCTCACGGTGGACACTCCAACCTATTGGCACAGATACGCAGTATTTT.

CDR3 region: CASSLAGSGRAFYEQYF. For the CDR3, the DNA is TGTGCCAGCAGCTTAGCGGGGAGCGGGAGGGCCTTTTATGAGCAGTACTTC. The chain is built from TRBV7-9 and TRBJ2-7; TRBD2 matches at 10 bases. CDR1 and CDR2 from the germline V gene are SEHNR and FQNEAQ (reference sequence). Trimming at V came to 0 bases and at J to 7 bases, leaving 12 bases not matched to a gene. The CDR3 runs 17 residues.

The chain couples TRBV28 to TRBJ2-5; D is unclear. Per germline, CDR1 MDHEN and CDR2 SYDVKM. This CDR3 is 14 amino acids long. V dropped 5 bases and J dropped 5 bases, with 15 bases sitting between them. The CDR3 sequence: CASSIPSYFETQYF. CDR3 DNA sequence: TGTGCCAGCAGTATCCCGTCTTACTTTGAGACCCAGTACTTC.

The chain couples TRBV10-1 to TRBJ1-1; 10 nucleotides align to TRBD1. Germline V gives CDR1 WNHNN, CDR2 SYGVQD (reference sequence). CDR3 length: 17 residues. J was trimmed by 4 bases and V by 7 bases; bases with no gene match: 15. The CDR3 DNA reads TGCGCCAGCAAGGACTGCCCGACAGGGGGCTGCGGCACTGAAGCTTTCTTT. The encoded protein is CASKDCPTGGCGTEAFF.

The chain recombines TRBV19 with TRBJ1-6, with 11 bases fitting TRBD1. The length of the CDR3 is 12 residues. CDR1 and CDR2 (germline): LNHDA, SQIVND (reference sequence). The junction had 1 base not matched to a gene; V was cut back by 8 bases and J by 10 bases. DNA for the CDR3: TGTGCCAGTGGGACAGGGGGATCACCCCTCCACTTT. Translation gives CASGTGGSPLHF.

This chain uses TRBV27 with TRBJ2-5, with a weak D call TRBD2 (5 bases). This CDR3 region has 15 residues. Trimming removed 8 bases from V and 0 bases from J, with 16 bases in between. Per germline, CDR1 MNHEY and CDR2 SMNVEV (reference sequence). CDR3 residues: CASHSFYGNQETQYF. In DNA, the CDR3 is TGTGCCAGCCATAGTTTCTACGGGAACCAAGAGACCCAGTACTTC.

The CDR3 nucleotides are TGTGCCAGCAGTCCAGGGGCGGCGGGAGCTTACGAGCAGTACTTC. It is translated as CASSPGAAGAYEQYF. The rearrangement joins TRBV28 to TRBJ2-7, with a weak D call TRBD2 (7 bases). CDR1 is MDHEN and CDR2 is SYDVKM in the germline V gene. Trimming stripped 5 bases from V and 4 bases from J, with 18 bases between. CDR3 length: 15 amino acids.

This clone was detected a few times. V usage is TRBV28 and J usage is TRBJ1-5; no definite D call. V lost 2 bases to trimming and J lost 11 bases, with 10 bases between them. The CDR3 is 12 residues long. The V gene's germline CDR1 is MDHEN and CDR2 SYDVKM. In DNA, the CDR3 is TGTGCCAGCAGTTTAGTAGGATCAGCCCAGCATTTT. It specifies CASSLVGSAQHF.

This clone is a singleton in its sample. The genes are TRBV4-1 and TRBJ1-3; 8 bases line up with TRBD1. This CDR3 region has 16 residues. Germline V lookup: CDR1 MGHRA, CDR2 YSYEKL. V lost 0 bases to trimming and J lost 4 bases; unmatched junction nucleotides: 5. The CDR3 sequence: CASSQDIRGHGNTIYF. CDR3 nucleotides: TGCGCCAGCAGCCAAGATATCAGGGGGCACGGAAACACCATATATTTT.